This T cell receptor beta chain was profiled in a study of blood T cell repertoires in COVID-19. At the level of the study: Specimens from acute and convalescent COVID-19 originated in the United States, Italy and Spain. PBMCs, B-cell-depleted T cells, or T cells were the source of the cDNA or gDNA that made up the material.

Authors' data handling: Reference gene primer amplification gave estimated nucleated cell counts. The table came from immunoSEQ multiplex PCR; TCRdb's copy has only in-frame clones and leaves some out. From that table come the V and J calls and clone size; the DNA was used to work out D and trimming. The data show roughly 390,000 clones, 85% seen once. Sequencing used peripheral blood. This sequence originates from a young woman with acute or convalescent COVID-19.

Here the CDR3 reads CASSAKTGGETQYF. For the CDR3, the DNA is TGTGCCAGCAGCGCGAAGACGGGAGGGGAGACCCAGTACTTC. The J gene is TRBJ2-5, the V gene TRBV5-4, with TRBD2 matching 8 bases. Germline V gene lookup returns CDR1 SGHNT and CDR2 YYREEE (reference sequence). The CDR3 has 14 residues. The V segment lost 4 bases and the J segment 5 bases; nucleotides outside the gene matches: 7. Based on the CDR3 plus reference TRBV5-4 and TRBJ2-5, the full variable domain is ETGVTQSPTHLIKTRGQQVTLRCSSQSGHNTVSWYQQALGQGPQFIFQYYREEENGRGNFPPRFSGLQFPNYSSELNVNALELDDSALYLCASSAKTGGETQYFGPGTRLLVL.